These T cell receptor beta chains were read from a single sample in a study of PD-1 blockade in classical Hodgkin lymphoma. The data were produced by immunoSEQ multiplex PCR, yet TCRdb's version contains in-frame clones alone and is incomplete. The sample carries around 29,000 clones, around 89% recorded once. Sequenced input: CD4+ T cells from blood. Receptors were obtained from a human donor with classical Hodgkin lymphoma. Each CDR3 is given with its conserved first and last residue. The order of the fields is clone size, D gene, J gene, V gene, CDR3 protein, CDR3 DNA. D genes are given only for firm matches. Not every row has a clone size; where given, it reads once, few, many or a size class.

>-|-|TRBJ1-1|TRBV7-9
CASSLGGGTLTWNTEAFF
TGTGCCAGCAGCTTGGGGGGGGGTACCCTTACCTGGAACACTGAAGCTTTCTTT
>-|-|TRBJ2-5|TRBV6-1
CAGGWTYQETQYF
TGTGCCGGCGGTTGGACATACCAAGAGACCCAGTACTTC
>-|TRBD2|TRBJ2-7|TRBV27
CASSFGTSGVYEQYF
TGTGCCAGCAGTTTCGGGACTAGCGGAGTCTACGAGCAGTACTTC
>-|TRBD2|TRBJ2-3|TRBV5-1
CASSLKSSGSSTDTQYF
TGCGCCAGCAGCTTAAAGTCTAGCGGGAGTAGCACAGATACGCAGTATTTT
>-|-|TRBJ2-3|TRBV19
CASRKPGRGTDTQYF
TGTGCCAGTAGAAAGCCGGGACGGGGCACAGATACGCAGTATTTT
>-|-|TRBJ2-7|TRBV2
CASIGTARYEQYF
TGTGCCAGCATTGGGACCGCCAGATACGAGCAGTACTTC
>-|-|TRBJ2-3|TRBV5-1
CASSWGRRNGADTQYF
TGCGCCAGCAGCTGGGGACGCCGGAATGGCGCAGATACGCAGTATTTT
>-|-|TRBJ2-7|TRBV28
CASESATYEQYF
TGTGCCTCAGAGTCAGCGACCTACGAGCAGTACTTC
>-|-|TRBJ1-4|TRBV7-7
CASSLSPREKLFF
TGTGCCAGCAGCTTATCCCCTAGGGAAAAACTGTTTTTT
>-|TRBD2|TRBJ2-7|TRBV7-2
CASSLPGLGYEQYF
TGTGCCAGCAGCTTGCCGGGACTAGGATACGAGCAGTACTTC
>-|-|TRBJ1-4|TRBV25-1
CASSHLGTTTTNEKLFF
TGTGCCAGCAGTCACCTGGGGACGACCACAACTAATGAAAAACTGTTTTTT
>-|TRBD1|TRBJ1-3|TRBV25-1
CASSEIGGRGMNTIYF
TGTGCCAGCAGTGAAATAGGGGGCAGAGGAATGAACACCATATATTTT
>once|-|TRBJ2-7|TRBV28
CASSRRRTIYYEQYF
TGTGCCAGCAGCCGTCGCCGGACTATCTACTACGAGCAGTACTTC
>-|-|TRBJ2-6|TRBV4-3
CASSQDLGDPVLTF
TGCGCCAGCAGCCAAGATCTGGGCGACCCCGTCCTGACTTTC
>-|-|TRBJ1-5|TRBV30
CAWTSGDLQPQHF
TGTGCCTGGACCTCGGGGGATTTACAGCCCCAGCATTTT
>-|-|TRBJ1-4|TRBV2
CAGHSSTNEKLFF
TGTGCCGGACACAGTTCAACTAATGAAAAACTGTTTTTT
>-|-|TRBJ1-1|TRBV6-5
CASSLRQAGNTEAFF
TGTGCCAGCAGTCTAAGACAGGCAGGGAACACTGAAGCTTTCTTT
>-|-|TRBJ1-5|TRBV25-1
CASSEPGAHQPQHF
TGTGCCAGCAGTGAACCAGGGGCACATCAGCCCCAGCATTTT
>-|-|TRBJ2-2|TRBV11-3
CASSPRRANTGELFF
TGTGCCAGCAGCCCGCGCAGGGCGAACACCGGGGAGCTGTTTTTT
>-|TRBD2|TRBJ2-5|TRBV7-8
CAGSRLAGGGTQYF
TGTGCCGGATCCAGACTAGCGGGGGGAGGGACCCAGTACTTC
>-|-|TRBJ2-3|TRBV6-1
CASSAGSPSTDTQYF
TGTGCCAGCAGTGCCGGGTCTCCTAGCACAGATACGCAGTATTTT
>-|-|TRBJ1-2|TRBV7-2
CASSLGAAVGYTF
TGTGCCAGCAGCTTAGGAGCAGCTGTGGGCTACACCTTC
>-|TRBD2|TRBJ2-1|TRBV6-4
CASSLGLAGVLFF
TGTGCCAGCAGCCTGGGACTAGCGGGAGTTCTGTTCTTC
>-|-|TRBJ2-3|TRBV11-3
CASSLDSGTDTQYF
TGTGCCAGCAGCTTAGACTCTGGCACAGATACGCAGTATTTT
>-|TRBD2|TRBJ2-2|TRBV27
CASRKGTSANTGELFF
TGTGCCAGCAGGAAAGGTACTAGCGCGAACACCGGGGAGCTGTTTTTT
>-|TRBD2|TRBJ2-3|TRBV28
CASTVPGRPTDTQYF
TGTGCCAGCACGGTTCCCGGGAGGCCCACAGATACGCAGTATTTT
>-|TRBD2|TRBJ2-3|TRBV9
CASSVGLAGGDTQYF
TGTGCCAGCAGCGTAGGACTAGCGGGAGGAGATACGCAGTATTTT
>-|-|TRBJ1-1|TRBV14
CASSQDLNTEAFF
TGTGCCAGCAGCCAGGACCTGAACACTGAAGCTTTCTTT
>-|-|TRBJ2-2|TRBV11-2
CASSFLRSLQTGELFF
TGTGCCAGCAGCTTCCTCCGGTCGCTTCAGACCGGGGAGCTGTTTTTT
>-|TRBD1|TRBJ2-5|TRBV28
CASSLSQGAGETQYF
TGTGCCAGCAGTTTATCACAGGGGGCTGGAGAGACCCAGTACTTC
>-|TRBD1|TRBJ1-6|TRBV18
CASSPDWDRGNSPLHF
TGTGCCAGCTCTCCCGATTGGGACAGGGGTAATTCACCCCTCCACTTT
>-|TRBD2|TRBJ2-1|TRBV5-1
CASSPSLAGANNEQFF
TGCGCCAGCAGCCCCTCTCTAGCGGGAGCGAACAATGAGCAGTTCTTC
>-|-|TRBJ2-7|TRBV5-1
CASSLGRLLSYEQYF
TGCGCCAGCAGCTTGGGGCGGCTTCTCTCCTACGAGCAGTACTTC
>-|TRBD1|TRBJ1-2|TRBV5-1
CASSGGQEFYGYTF
TGCGCCAGCAGCGGGGGACAGGAATTTTATGGCTACACCTTC
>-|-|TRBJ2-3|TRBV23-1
CASSQTGCTDTQYF
TGCGCCAGCAGTCAAACCGGCTGCACAGATACGCAGTATTTT
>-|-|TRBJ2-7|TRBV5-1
CASSYRTGSGGGHHEQYF
TGCGCCAGCAGCTACCGCACAGGGTCCGGAGGAGGACACCACGAGCAGTACTTC
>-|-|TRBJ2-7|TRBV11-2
CASSPPEKTGLSYEQYF
TGTGCCAGCAGCCCCCCAGAAAAAACAGGACTCTCCTACGAGCAGTACTTC
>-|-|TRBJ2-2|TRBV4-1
CASSQDRRNTGELFF
TGCGCCAGCAGCCAAGATCGAAGGAACACCGGGGAGCTGTTTTTT
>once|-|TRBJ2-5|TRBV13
CAIRGQGGGETQYF
TGTGCCATCAGAGGACAGGGAGGGGGAGAGACCCAGTACTTC
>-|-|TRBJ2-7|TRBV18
CASSPPATGYEQYF
TGTGCCAGCTCACCACCGGCGACAGGCTACGAGCAGTACTTC
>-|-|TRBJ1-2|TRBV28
CASSQPGTGNYGYTF
TGTGCCAGTAGTCAGCCTGGAACAGGGAACTATGGCTACACCTTC
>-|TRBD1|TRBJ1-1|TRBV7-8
CASSLDRGTTEAFF
TGTGCCAGCAGCTTAGACAGGGGGACCACTGAAGCTTTCTTT
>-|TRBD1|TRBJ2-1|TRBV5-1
CASSLGTGDYNEQFF
TGCGCCAGCAGCTTGGGGACAGGGGATTACAATGAGCAGTTCTTC
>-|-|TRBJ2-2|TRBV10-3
CAISRGGVNTGELFF
TGTGCCATCAGCCGTGGTGGGGTGAACACCGGGGAGCTGTTTTTT
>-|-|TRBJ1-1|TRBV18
CASSPPVDNTEAFF
TGTGCCAGCTCACCACCGGTAGATAACACTGAAGCTTTCTTT
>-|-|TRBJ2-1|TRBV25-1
CASEDLGGANEQFF
TGTGCCAGCGAGGATTTGGGGGGCGCCAATGAGCAGTTCTTC
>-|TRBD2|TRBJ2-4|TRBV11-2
CASTSGGIQYF
TGTGCCAGCACCTCGGGGGGCATTCAGTACTTC
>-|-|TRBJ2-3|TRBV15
CATSTPGGVYTQYF
TGTGCCACCAGCACCCCCGGCGGGGTATATACGCAGTATTTT